This record covers a single T cell receptor beta chain. The data were taken from a study of identical twins. Germline V gene sequence: CDR1 SGHRS, CDR2 YFSETQ. This CDR3 contains 14 residues. Trimming left V 0 bases short and J 2 bases short, with 9 bases between. MiXCR, applied by TCRdb to the 5' RACE reads, yields one record per CDR3 protein. Here the sample spans about 470,000 distinct CDR3 sequences, approximately 24% being singletons. This sample was also put to use in a study of T cells expressing NK-cell markers. As that study records: The eight sequenced donors comprised seven who were HCMV-seropositive and one who was seronegative.

Sequenced sample: CD4+ T cells sorted from blood. This TCR was sampled from a woman aged 18-29 years in good health. The chain is built from TRBV5-1 and TRBJ2-7, with D uncertain. The CDR3 reads CASSLGFRAYEQYF. CDR3 DNA sequence: TGCGCCAGCAGCTTGGGATTTAGAGCCTACGAGCAGTACTTC.